This note documents a single T cell receptor (beta chain) sequence. Its cognate antigen is unknown. The CDR3 is 17 amino acids. V lost 5 bases, J lost 0 bases, and 14 bases stayed unmatched. CDR1 SGHRS and CDR2 YFSETQ come from the germline V gene. The repertoire was sequenced with immunoSEQ multiplex PCR; TCRdb's copy has only in-frame clones and lacks some. The table records around 180,000 clones, about 91% of them present only once. The record originates from a study of T cell responses to AZD1222 COVID-19 vaccine. The wider study: Doses given second, at about 4 or about 12 weeks, were pooled. Study-level results: Clonal diversity was possibly underestimated, and white British individuals and females predominated among donors. Reportedly, nearly half of unique spike TCRs recognized epitopes outside B.1.351/B.1.1.7 mutations.

The genes are TRBV5-1 and TRBJ2-7; 7 bases are a match to TRBD1. This receptor was identified in an adult in good health. The sample here was peripheral blood, taken on day 0 of AZD1222 vaccination. The CDR3 coding sequence is TGCGCCAGCAGGGACGAACAGGGGACCCTGAGCTCCTACGAGCAGTACTTC. Amino acids: CASRDEQGTLSSYEQYF.